This T cell receptor (beta chain) was identified in a study of shared clonotypes between healthy human individuals. The CDR3 sequence is 15 residues long. Trimming removed 1 base at V and 0 bases at J, with 10 bases between. The germline V gene has CDR1 SGDLS and CDR2 YYNGEE. Profiled with immunoSEQ multiplex PCR; TCRdb holds only in-frame clones, not every one. The table lists some 2,100,000 clones, about 92% of them singletons. CD8 cells regarded as naive lacked CD45RO, were positively chosen for CCR7, and omitted terminally differentiated effector memory CD45RA+ cells. A few counts support this clone.

The V gene is TRBV9, the J gene TRBJ1-1, with D maybe TRBD1 (5 bases). This sequence originates from a man aged 18 to 35 in good health. Some clones in this sample may be carry-over from other donors' samples. What was sequenced was naive CD8+ T cells from PBMCs. Here the CDR3 DNA reads TGTGCCAGCAGCGTACTAGGGACCTTGAACACTGAAGCTTTCTTT. Amino acids: CASSVLGTLNTEAFF. The complete variable domain, with remaining parts taken from reference TRBV9 and TRBJ1-1, reads DSGVTQTPKHLITATGQRVTLRCSPRSGDLSVYWYQQSLDQGLQFLIQYYNGEERAKGNILERFSAQQFPDLHSELNLSSLELGDSALYFCASSVLGTLNTEAFFGQGTRLTVV.